The sequence of this T cell receptor (beta chain) was determined in a study of blood T cell repertoires in COVID-19. Losses at the gene ends were 4 bases for V and 5 bases for J; bases not matched to a gene: 6. The germline CDR1 and CDR2 sequences are SGDLS and YYNGEE. The CDR3 extends over 14 amino acids. TCRdb keeps only in-frame clones here, not all; method: immunoSEQ multiplex PCR. The table shows 150,000 to 200,000 clones, with approximately 90% occurring only once. This TCR was recovered from a man between 65 and 80 years old with active or convalescent COVID-19. The sample comprised peripheral blood. The chain combines TRBV9 with TRBJ2-7; 10 bases agree with TRBD1. The CDR3 region is CASSHDRGRDEQYF. The DNA of the CDR3 is TGTGCCAGCAGCCACGACAGGGGGCGAGACGAGCAGTACTTC. Variable domain in full (rest from reference TRBV9 and TRBJ2-7): DSGVTQTPKHLITATGQRVTLRCSPRSGDLSVYWYQQSLDQGLQFLIQYYNGEERAKGNILERFSAQQFPDLHSELNLSSLELGDSALYFCASSHDRGRDEQYFGPGTRLTVT.